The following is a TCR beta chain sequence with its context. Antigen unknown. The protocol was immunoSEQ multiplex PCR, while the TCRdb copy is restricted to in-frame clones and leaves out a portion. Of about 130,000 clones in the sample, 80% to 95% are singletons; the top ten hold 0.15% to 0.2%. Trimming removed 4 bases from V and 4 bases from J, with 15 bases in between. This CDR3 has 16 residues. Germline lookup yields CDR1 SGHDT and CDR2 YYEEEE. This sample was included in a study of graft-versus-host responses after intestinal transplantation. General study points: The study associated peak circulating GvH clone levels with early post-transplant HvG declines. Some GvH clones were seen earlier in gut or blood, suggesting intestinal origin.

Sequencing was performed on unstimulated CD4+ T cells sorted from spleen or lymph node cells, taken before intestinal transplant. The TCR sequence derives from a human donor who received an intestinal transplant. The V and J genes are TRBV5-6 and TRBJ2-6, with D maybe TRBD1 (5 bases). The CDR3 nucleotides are TGTGCCAGCAGCCCACACAGGTCTCAAGGGGCCAACGTCCTGACTTTC. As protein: CASSPHRSQGANVLTF.